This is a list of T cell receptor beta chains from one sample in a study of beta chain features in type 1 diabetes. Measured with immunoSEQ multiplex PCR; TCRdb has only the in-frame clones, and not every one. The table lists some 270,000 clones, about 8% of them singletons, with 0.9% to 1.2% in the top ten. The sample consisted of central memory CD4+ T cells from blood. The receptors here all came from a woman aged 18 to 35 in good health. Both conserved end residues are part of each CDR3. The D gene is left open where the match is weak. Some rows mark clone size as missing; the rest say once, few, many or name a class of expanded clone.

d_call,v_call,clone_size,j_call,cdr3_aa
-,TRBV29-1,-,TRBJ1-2,CSVEGGGGSYGYTF
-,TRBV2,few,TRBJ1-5,CASSEALRGNQPQHF
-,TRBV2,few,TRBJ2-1,CASSDSVRYNEQFF
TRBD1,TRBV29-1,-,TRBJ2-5,CSVGGTGLAETQYF
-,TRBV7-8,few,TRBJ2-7,CASSLGIGGNEQYF
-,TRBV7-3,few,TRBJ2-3,CASSLTGGTDTQYF
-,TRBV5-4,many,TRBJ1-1,CASSQGPLSTDSEAFF
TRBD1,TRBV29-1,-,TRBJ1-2,CSVSGQVYGYTF
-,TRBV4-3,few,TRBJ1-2,CASSLTARQVYGYTF
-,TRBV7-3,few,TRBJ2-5,CASSLTGTQETQYF
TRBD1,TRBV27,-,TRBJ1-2,CASKGGSPNSNYGYTF
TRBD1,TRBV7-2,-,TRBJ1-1,CASSSQGVTNTEAFF
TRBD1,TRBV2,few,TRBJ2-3,CASRQGRFGRGTDTQYF